The 26 T cell receptor beta chains listed next were all sequenced from one sample in a study of shared clonotypes between healthy human individuals. Only CD45RO-negative cells positively selected for CCR7 counted as naive CD8 cells, so terminally differentiated effector memory CD45RA+ cells were excluded. Measured with immunoSEQ multiplex PCR; TCRdb has only the in-frame clones, and not every one. The table lists hundreds of thousands of clones, 95% to 98% of them singletons. Sample: naive CD8+ T cells sorted from blood. These receptors came from a man under 40 in good health.

The gene calls are TRBV4-2 and TRBJ1-1; D is unresolved. The germline V gene has CDR1 LGHNA and CDR2 YNFKEQ. CDR3 length equals 14 residues. The V end lost 1 base, the J end lost 5 bases, and 11 bases lay between the germline ends. CDR3 sequence: CASSQAGAGTEAFF. The CDR3 region has the DNA TGTGCCAGCAGCCAAGCCGGAGCGGGGACTGAAGCTTTCTTT.

The chain uses TRBV7-2 and TRBJ2-5; 11 bases match TRBD2. Germline V CDR1 and CDR2: SGHTA, FQGNSA. The CDR3 is made up of 16 amino acids. V shed 4 bases and J 2 bases; nucleotides not matched to a gene: 6. The CDR3 DNA sequence: TGTGCCAGCAGCTCCTTAGCGGGAGGGAAACAAGAGACCCAGTACTTC. It yields the protein CASSSLAGGKQETQYF.

The chain recombines TRBV28 with TRBJ2-1; D is unclear. Between the trimmed V and J ends, which lost 6 bases and 0 bases, there was a span of 6 bases. Germline V lookup: CDR1 MDHEN, CDR2 SYDVKM. The CDR3 runs 13 residues. The DNA of the CDR3 is TGTGCCAGCAGCCTCGTCTCCTACAATGAGCAGTTCTTC. Its protein is CASSLVSYNEQFF. The variable domain in full, with the rest retrieved from reference TRBV28 and TRBJ2-1, is DVKVTQSSRYLVKRTGEKVFLECVQDMDHENMFWYRQDPGLGLRLIYFSYDVKMKEKGDIPEGYSVSREKKERFSLILESASTNQTSMYLCASSLVSYNEQFFGPGTRLTVL.

This rearrangement joins TRBV11-3 to TRBJ2-1; 13 positions agree with TRBD2. With V trimmed by 5 bases and J by 5 bases, 6 bases remained unmatched. This CDR3 comprises 16 residues. The V gene's germline CDR1 is SGHNT and CDR2 YENEEA. The CDR3 DNA follows: TGTGCCAGCAGCCCCCGGACTAGCGGGAGCGACAATGAGCAGTTCTTC. Residues: CASSPRTSGSDNEQFF. Based on the CDR3 plus reference TRBV11-3 and TRBJ2-1, the full variable domain is EAGVVQSPRYKIIEKKQPVAFWCNPISGHNTLYWYLQNLGQGPELLIRYENEEAVDDSQLPKDRFSAERLKGVDSTLKIQPAELGDSAVYLCASSPRTSGSDNEQFFGPGTRLTVL.

The rearrangement uses TRBV11-3 and TRBJ1-1; 7 nucleotides match TRBD1. The CDR3 is 14 residues long. The V gene's germline CDR1 is SGHNT and CDR2 YENEEA. Trimming took 1 base from V and 3 from J; bases not matched to a gene: 2. CDR3 DNA: TGTGCCAGCAGCTTAGGACAGGGATACACTGAAGCTTTCTTT. It codes for CASSLGQGYTEAFF.

The chain combines TRBV5-8 with TRBJ2-7; perhaps TRBD1 as D (6 bases). CDR1 is SGHTS and CDR2 is YDEGEE in the germline V gene. Deletions cut 4 bases from V and 4 bases from J, with 15 bases between. This CDR3 comprises 14 residues. In DNA, the CDR3 is TGTGCCAGCAGCGGGGCGGAACAGGGTTACGAGCAGTACTTC. Translating gives CASSGAEQGYEQYF.

The rearrangement joins TRBV29-1 to TRBJ2-3; no firm D call. V shed 4 bases and J shed 3 bases, with 14 bases lying between them. Germline V CDR1 and CDR2: SQVTM, ANQGSEA. The CDR3 has 14 residues. The CDR3 region is CSVVPQTSTDTQYF. CDR3 DNA sequence: TGCAGCGTTGTCCCCCAAACCAGTACAGATACGCAGTATTTT.

The chain couples TRBV27 to TRBJ2-2; TRBD1 matches at 9 bases. Germline trimming cut 7 bases from V and 3 bases from J; bases unmatched to any gene: 3. CDR3 length equals 14 residues. The germline gives CDR1 MNHEY, CDR2 SMNVEV (reference sequence). The CDR3 loop reads CASKQGAYTGELFF. For the CDR3, the DNA is TGTGCCAGCAAACAGGGGGCTTACACCGGGGAGCTGTTTTTT.

V gene TRBV7-2 combines with J gene TRBJ1-2; D possibly corresponds to TRBD1 (6 bases). Trimming shortened V by 2 bases and J by 7 bases, and 14 bases separated the two germline ends. From germline, CDR1 is SGHTA and CDR2 FQGNSA. CDR3 size: 14 residues. The CDR3 spells CASSLNAGGLGYTF. The CDR3 nucleotides read TGTGCCAGCAGCTTAAATGCGGGGGGCCTTGGCTACACCTTC.

About this clone: The same CDR3 is also encoded by other DNA sequences in this sample. The V and J genes are TRBV6-5 and TRBJ2-7; the D is unclear. Per germline, CDR1 MNHEY and CDR2 SVGAGI. Trimming removed 0 bases from V and 0 bases from J, with 3 bases in between. The CDR3 sequence is 13 residues long. The CDR3 sequence: CASSYSASYEQYF. Written as DNA, the CDR3 is TGTGCCAGCAGTTACTCGGCCTCCTACGAGCAGTACTTC.

This chain joins TRBV4-3 and TRBJ2-1; D gene ambiguous. V was pared by 0 bases and J by 9 bases, with 6 bases between. In germline, CDR1 is LGHNA, CDR2 YSLEER. This CDR3 spans 12 amino acids. The CDR3 loop is CASSQDRREQFF. The CDR3 DNA is TGCGCCAGCAGCCAAGATCGCCGTGAGCAGTTCTTC.

The V and J genes are TRBV6-5 and TRBJ1-1, with 9 bases lining up with TRBD1. V gave up 6 bases and J gave up 2 bases; unmatched junction bases: 4. The CDR3 runs to 14 residues. Germline CDR1 is MNHEY and CDR2 is SVGAGI. CDR3 in amino acids: CASRLGQGNTEAFF. In DNA form, the CDR3 reads TGTGCCAGCAGGCTGGGACAGGGTAACACTGAAGCTTTCTTT.

The chain carries TRBV11-2 and TRBJ2-1, with D possibly matching TRBD1 (6 bases). The CDR3 is 15 amino acids. The germline V gene encodes CDR1 SGHAT and CDR2 FQNNGV. Trimming shortened V by 5 bases and J by 1 base, and 12 bases separated the two germline ends. CDR3 nucleotides: TGTGCCAGCAGCACGTGGACAGTATCCTACAATGAGCAGTTCTTC. It yields the protein CASSTWTVSYNEQFF.

CDR3 residues: CASSEVHGVAITGELFF. As DNA, the CDR3 is TGTGCCAGCAGTGAAGTACATGGGGTAGCGATCACCGGGGAGCTGTTTTTT. The chain couples TRBV6-1 to TRBJ2-2; possibly TRBD2 for D (5 bases). CDR3 length equals 17 residues. Germline loops: CDR1 MNHNS, CDR2 SASEGT. V lost 1 base to trimming and J lost 4 bases, with 16 bases between them.

The chain employs TRBV5-3 and TRBJ1-2; no definite D call. TRBV5-3 is designated an ORF whose function remains uncertain. Trimming removed 2 bases at V and 3 bases at J, with 11 bases between. This CDR3 region has 14 residues. The CDR3 sequence is CARSLGKADYGYTF. CDR3 coding DNA: TGTGCCAGAAGCTTAGGGAAGGCGGACTATGGCTACACCTTC.

This clone appeared once. The gene calls are TRBV6-5 and TRBJ2-7; 8 bases are a match to TRBD2. The CDR3 has 15 residues. The germline V gene encodes CDR1 MNHEY and CDR2 SVGAGI. The J segment lost 6 bases and the V segment lost 6 bases, leaving 13 bases of the junction unmatched. CDR3 in DNA: TGTGCCAGCAGCCTGGGACTAGTGGATATGTTCGAGCAGTACTTC. Residues: CASSLGLVDMFEQYF.

This chain uses TRBV4-2 with TRBJ2-7; D remains ambiguous. This CDR3 is 13 amino acids long. CDR1 and CDR2 (germline): LGHNA, YNFKEQ. Trimming cost V 5 bases and J 1 base, with 9 bases left between them. The CDR3 is CASSYSPSYEQYF. The CDR3 DNA reads TGTGCCAGCAGCTACTCCCCTTCCTACGAGCAGTACTTC.

This clone was found once. The CDR3 DNA is TGTGCCAGCAGCTTTGAAGACTCCTACAATGAGCAGTTCTTC. It yields the protein CASSFEDSYNEQFF. This chain uses TRBV7-2 with TRBJ2-1; D gene unclear. CDR3 size: 14 residues. Germline V gene lookup returns CDR1 SGHTA and CDR2 FQGNSA. Trimming left V 3 bases short and J 0 bases short, with 6 bases between.

The chain carries TRBV5-4 and TRBJ1-5, with D possibly matching TRBD1 (5 bases). Trimming shortened V by 2 bases and J by 7 bases, and 13 bases separated the two germline ends. CDR1 is SGHNT, CDR2 YYREEE, per germline (reference sequence). CDR3 length: 14 residues. The CDR3 region has the DNA TGTGCCAGCAGCTTAAGAGGGGCCGGGCAGCCCCAGCATTTT. This sequence encodes CASSLRGAGQPQHF.

The chain joins TRBV6-5 to TRBJ2-3; 8 nucleotides agree with TRBD2. The CDR3 extends over 16 amino acids. The V gene end was trimmed by 0 bases and the J gene end by 2 bases; junction bases not matched to a gene: 4. The V gene's germline CDR1 is MNHEY and CDR2 SVGAGI. The CDR3 DNA follows: TGTGCCAGCAGTTACTCTAGCGGGACTAACACAGATACGCAGTATTTT. Translated: CASSYSSGTNTDTQYF.

The genes are TRBV11-2 and TRBJ2-1, with a tentative D call TRBD2 (5 bases). The CDR3 is 17 residues long. Germline V lookup: CDR1 SGHAT, CDR2 FQNNGV. V was cut by 2 bases and J by 0 bases, with 14 bases left in between. CDR3 coding DNA: TGTGCCAGCAGCTTAACATTGGTTGGGAGCTCCTACAATGAGCAGTTCTTC. This sequence encodes CASSLTLVGSSYNEQFF.

The chain uses TRBV18 and TRBJ2-1, with 9 bases identical to TRBD2. V dropped 3 bases and J dropped 6; count of bases not matched to a gene: 9. The CDR3 spans 16 residues. Germline CDR1 and CDR2: KGHSH and LQKENI. The CDR3 coding sequence is TGTGCCAGCTCACCCCCGCGACTAGCGGACTTCAATGAGCAGTTCTTC. Amino acids: CASSPPRLADFNEQFF.

The CDR3 protein is CASSDRTGSYEQYF. For the CDR3, the DNA is TGCGCCAGCAGCGATCGGACAGGCTCCTACGAGCAGTACTTC. The chain links TRBV4-1 to TRBJ2-7; 7 positions agree with TRBD1. Looked up from germline, CDR1 is MGHRA and CDR2 is YSYEKL. The CDR3 covers 14 residues. Losses at the gene ends were 5 bases for V and 0 bases for J; bases not matched to a gene: 4.

The chain combines TRBV27 with TRBJ2-3, with D hard to call. The V end lost 3 bases, the J end lost 0 bases, and 10 bases lay between the germline ends. Germline V gives CDR1 MNHEY, CDR2 SMNVEV (reference sequence). This CDR3 region has 15 residues. Written as DNA, the CDR3 is TGTGCCAGCAGTTTGACCTCCCCGAGCACAGATACGCAGTATTTT. Translated, it gives CASSLTSPSTDTQYF.

The CDR3 sequence is CASSTRQGALSGYTF. The CDR3, as DNA: TGTGCCAGCAGCACGAGACAGGGGGCGTTATCCGGCTACACCTTC. This chain links TRBV7-8 with TRBJ1-2, with 10 bases matching TRBD1. There are 15 residues in the CDR3. The V gene end was trimmed by 5 bases and the J gene end by 8 bases; junction bases not matched to a gene: 11. In germline, CDR1 is SGHVS, CDR2 FQNEAQ. Full variable domain (remainder filled in from reference TRBV7-8 and TRBJ1-2): GAGVSQSPRYKVAKRGQDVALRCDPISGHVSLFWYQQALGQGPEFLTYFQNEAQLDKSGLPSDRFFAERPEGSVSTLKIQRTQQEDSAVYLCASSTRQGALSGYTFGSGTRLTVV.

V and J are TRBV21-1 and TRBJ2-7; TRBD1, the D gene given by the table, was not confirmed from the DNA. TRBV21-1 is designated a pseudogene. There are 21 residues in the CDR3. The chain's CDR3 is CASSKVGQGLWDRHPTIEQYF. As DNA, the CDR3 is TGTGCCAGCAGCAAAGTTGGGCAGGGGCTGTGGGACCGTCACCCTACGATCGAGCAGTACTTC.